This T cell receptor (beta chain) was observed in a study of monozygotic twins with inflammatory bowel disease. Study-level points and caveats: Patients received differing immunosuppressive treatments, which may have added variability to their repertoires. Patients with IBD had less TCRbeta diversity (inverse Simpson) than their healthy co-twins. Differing T cell subtypes remained indistinguishable.

As regards this clonotype: Its antigen is unidentified.

UMIs that had a 6-nucleotide sample barcode were put in using template switching. Reanalyzing the 5' RACE reads, TCRdb keeps one entry per CDR3 protein, without DNA. This sample's clone table lists approximately 330,000 distinct CDR3 sequences. Germline V gives CDR1 SGHRS, CDR2 YFSETQ. The CDR3 has 15 amino acids. The sequence was collected from a human donor with ulcerative colitis or Crohn's disease, or a healthy co-twin of an affected twin (not recorded which). The chain couples TRBV5-1 to TRBJ1-5. Sequenced material: blood. This chain's CDR3 is CASSLVAGANQPQHF.